A selection of T cell receptor beta chains follows, all from one sample in a study of shared clonotypes between healthy human individuals. Profiling relied on immunoSEQ multiplex PCR, and the TCRdb table lists in-frame clones only, not all of them. The data show more than 2 million clones, about 95% seen once. The specimen sequenced was naive CD8+ T cells sorted from blood. The receptors originated from a man in his late teens or twenties in good health. Both conserved end residues are part of each CDR3. The D gene is left open where the match is weak. The listing skips clone size in some rows; elsewhere it reads once, few, many or a size class.

12 | - | - | TRBJ2-5 | TRBV28 | TGTGCCAGCAGTTTATGGGGTGAGACCCAGTACTTC | CASSLWGETQYF
14 | - | - | TRBJ1-2 | TRBV7-2 | TGTGCCAGCAGCTCGGACAGAGGGAACTATGGCTACACCTTC | CASSSDRGNYGYTF
15 | - | - | TRBJ2-2 | TRBV7-8 | TGTGCCAGCAGCTTAGGGACAGAGAACACCGGGGAGCTGTTTTTT | CASSLGTENTGELFF
14 | - | - | TRBJ1-1 | TRBV7-8 | TGTGCCAGCAGCGGGAGGCCTATCGACACTGAAGCTTTCTTT | CASSGRPIDTEAFF
18 | once | - | TRBJ2-3 | TRBV5-1 | TGCGCCAGCAGCTTGGCTGTGGGGAGTTACACTAGCACAGATACGCAGTATTTT | CASSLAVGSYTSTDTQYF
14 | - | - | TRBJ2-1 | TRBV29-1 | TGCAGCGTTGAAGTAACCCAGATGTACAATGAGCAGTTCTTC | CSVEVTQMYNEQFF
12 | once | - | TRBJ1-2 | TRBV7-9 | TGTGCCAGCAGCTCCGTACTCTATGGCTACACCTTC | CASSSVLYGYTF
12 | - | - | TRBJ1-2 | TRBV11-3 | TGTGCCAGCAGCGTCAGAGTTTATGGCTACACCTTC | CASSVRVYGYTF
15 | - | - | TRBJ2-7 | TRBV6-1 | TGTGCCAGCAGTGATGTATGGACGGAATCCTACGAGCAGTACTTC | CASSDVWTESYEQYF
14 | - | TRBD1 | TRBJ2-7 | TRBV16 | TGTGCCAGCAGTTACGGACAGGGTGCCTACGAGCAGTACTTC | CASSYGQGAYEQYF
15 | - | - | TRBJ2-1 | TRBV5-1 | TGCGCCAGCAGCTTTCGCGGTGCGGGAAGAAATGAGCAGTTCTTC | CASSFRGAGRNEQFF
15 | once | - | TRBJ1-1 | TRBV28 | TGTGCCAGCCGGGCGCCCGCAGGACAGAACACTGAAGCTTTCTTT | CASRAPAGQNTEAFF
13 | - | TRBD1 | TRBJ2-1 | TRBV6-1 | TGTGCCAGCAGTGAAGCTAGGACAGGGTCAGAGTTCTTC | CASSEARTGSEFF
15 | - | - | TRBJ2-2 | TRBV6-5 | TGTGCCAGCAGTTTGGGACACCCGAACACCGGGGAGCTGTTTTTT | CASSLGHPNTGELFF
14 | - | TRBD1 | TRBJ1-1 | TRBV27 | TGTGCCAGCAGCGTTACAGGGGGGAACACTGAAGCTTTCTTT | CASSVTGGNTEAFF
14 | - | - | TRBJ1-2 | TRBV9 | TGTGCCAGCAGCGTATCGGACGGATCCTATGGCTACACCTTC | CASSVSDGSYGYTF
13 | once | - | TRBJ2-7 | TRBV6-7 | TGTGCCAGCAACGGGAGAATGAGGGGCGAGCAGTACTTC | CASNGRMRGEQYF
15 | - | TRBD1 | TRBJ1-1 | TRBV4-1 | TGCGCCAGCAGCCAAGGGGAGGACAGGATAACTGAAGCTTTCTTT | CASSQGEDRITEAFF
16 | many | - | TRBJ2-5 | TRBV5-1 | TGCGCCAGCAGCTTGGGTGTCAGGGGAGGTGAAGAGACCCAGTACTTC | CASSLGVRGGEETQYF
17 | - | - | TRBJ1-6 | TRBV11-2 | TGTGCCAGCAGCTTAGAGGTAGGGGGGGGAACGAATTCACCCCTCCACTTT | CASSLEVGGGTNSPLHF
13 | few | - | TRBJ1-1 | TRBV6-5 | TGTGCCAGCAGTTACACCAGGGACACTGAAGCTTTCTTT | CASSYTRDTEAFF
17 | - | TRBD2 | TRBJ2-4 | TRBV13 | TGTGCCAGCAGCTTAGGGCGGGAGGTCCCCTTAAAAAACATTCAGTACTTC | CASSLGREVPLKNIQYF
16 | - | - | TRBJ1-3 | TRBV19 | TGTGCCAGTAGGGGCAGGGCTTTACCGGGCCCGAACACCATATATTTT | CASRGRALPGPNTIYF
14 | - | - | TRBJ2-1 | TRBV5-1 | TGCGCCAGCAGCTTCCGGGACATCCCTCAGGAGCAGTTCTTC | CASSFRDIPQEQFF
16 | - | - | TRBJ1-1 | TRBV4-1 | TGCGCCAGCAGCCAAGAAGGCCCGGGACTGAACACTGAAGCTTTCTTT | CASSQEGPGLNTEAFF
17 | once | TRBD2 | TRBJ2-3 | TRBV15 | TGTGCCACCAGCGGGACTAGCGGGAGGGGAGGGGCAGATACGCAGTATTTT | CATSGTSGRGGADTQYF
13 | - | - | TRBJ1-5 | TRBV2 | TGTGCCAGCAGTGAAGGGGGCAATCAGCCCCAGCATTTT | CASSEGGNQPQHF
13 | few | - | TRBJ2-7 | TRBV11-3 | TGTGCCAGCAGCTTTTCGGCCCTCACCGAGCAGTACTTC | CASSFSALTEQYF
14 | once | - | TRBJ1-1 | TRBV5-7 | TGTGCCAGCAGCTTCGGCCAGATGAACACTGAAGCTTTCTTT | CASSFGQMNTEAFF
12 | - | - | TRBJ2-2 | TRBV6-1 | TGTGCCAGCCTCACTGGTACCGGGGAGCTGTTTTTT | CASLTGTGELFF
15 | - | TRBD2 | TRBJ2-5 | TRBV9 | TGTGCCAGCAGTGCCGCTAGCGGGGGCCAAGAGACCCAGTACTTC | CASSAASGGQETQYF
15 | - | - | TRBJ1-1 | TRBV7-9 | TGTGCCAGCTCGCAATACCCGGCGGTAGACACTGAAGCTTTCTTT | CASSQYPAVDTEAFF
15 | - | - | TRBJ2-3 | TRBV19 | TGTGCCAGTAGTATAGCGGGGGCTGGCACAGATACGCAGTATTTT | CASSIAGAGTDTQYF
14 | - | - | TRBJ2-7 | TRBV27 | TGTGCCAGCAGTTTGAAGGGCCCAACCTACGAGCAGTACTTC | CASSLKGPTYEQYF
14 | - | TRBD1 | TRBJ2-3 | TRBV30 | TGTGCCTGGAAGGGGGACAGGGATTTGGATACGCAGTATTTT | CAWKGDRDLDTQYF
14 | - | TRBD2 | TRBJ2-1 | TRBV6-5 | TGTGCCAGCAGTGACGGGGGGTTCTACAATGAGCAGTTCTTC | CASSDGGFYNEQFF
14 | - | TRBD2 | TRBJ2-3 | TRBV27 | TGTGCCAGCAGTTATGTTCTAGCGGCAGATACGCAGTATTTT | CASSYVLAADTQYF
15 | once | - | TRBJ1-2 | TRBV27 | TGTGCCAGCAGTTTAATTGGCCGGACTGGAGAAGGCTACACCTTC | CASSLIGRTGEGYTF
13 | - | - | TRBJ2-7 | TRBV28 | TGTGCCAGCAGCGGAACTAGTCCATACGAGCAGTACTTC | CASSGTSPYEQYF
16 | - | - | TRBJ2-1 | TRBV6-1 | TGTGCCAGCAGTGAAGCGCCAGGGGCCACCTTCAATGAGCAGTTCTTC | CASSEAPGATFNEQFF
17 | - | TRBD2 | TRBJ2-3 | TRBV5-1 | TGCGCCAGCAGCTTGAGGCCTCTAGCGGGAGCCGAAGATACGCAGTATTTT | CASSLRPLAGAEDTQYF
13 | - | - | TRBJ2-7 | TRBV4-3 | TGCGCCAGCAGCCAAGACAGGGGTTACGAGCAGTACTTC | CASSQDRGYEQYF